The sequence of this T cell receptor beta chain was determined in a study of T cell responses to AZD1222 COVID-19 vaccine. Assay used: immunoSEQ multiplex PCR; TCRdb lists only in-frame clones, some missing. The sample lists about 97,000 clones, about 88% occurring once. The CDR3 sequence is 12 residues long. Looked up from germline, CDR1 is SQVTM and CDR2 is ANQGSEA. This rearrangement joins TRBV29-1 to TRBJ1-1, with a weak D call TRBD1 (5 bases). The sequencing here drew on peripheral blood, taken on day 0 of AZD1222 vaccination. The sequence was obtained from an adult in good health. CDR3 sequence reads: CSVGTGWTEAFF. CDR3 DNA: TGCAGTGTAGGGACCGGCTGGACTGAAGCTTTCTTT.